This TCR beta chain was retrieved from a study of blood T cell repertoires in COVID-19. About the study: Samples representing acute and convalescent COVID-19 were sourced from the United States, Italy and Spain.

The method was immunoSEQ multiplex PCR; TCRdb's version includes in-frame clones alone and lacks a portion of them. The table includes 200,000 to 250,000 clones, more than 65% detected once. Trimming removed 5 bases from V and 10 bases from J, with 17 bases in between. The CDR3 is 13 residues long. CDR1 is SNHLY and CDR2 is FYNNEI in the germline V gene. The chain employs TRBV2 and TRBJ1-2; the D gene is possibly TRBD1 (5 bases). The sequence was obtained from a woman aged 80 or older with acute or convalescent COVID-19. Material for sequencing was peripheral blood. CDR3 sequence (DNA): TGTGCCAGCAGTAGGGTGAGCCAGGGCCACTACACCTTC. Protein: CASSRVSQGHYTF.